This T cell receptor beta chain was documented in a study of cytomegalovirus exposure and HLA in healthy donors. Whole-study results and caveats: TCR beta chain V- and J-gene trimming was linked, in a later analysis, to a missense variant in DCLRE1C. In an earlier analysis, most TCR beta V segments were productive about 87% or about 30% of the time. Clonal expansion was found to be greater in HLA-associated TCR beta chains than in equally common others in a later analysis.

The primer mix had 60 Vbeta and 13 Jbeta primers. This table comes from immunoSEQ multiplex PCR, and its TCRdb copy is limited to in-frame clones, with some not included. Of over 150,000 clones listed, approximately 77% are singletons. This clone came up a few times. No antigen is known for it. This CDR3 contains 15 residues. Trimming removed 6 bases from V and 6 bases from J; junction bases left unmatched: 7. In germline, CDR1 is MNHEY, CDR2 SMNVEV (reference sequence). The rearrangement links TRBV27 to TRBJ2-7, with 14 bases lining up with TRBD2. This clonotype was sampled from a man between 18 and 29 years old in good health and CMV-seronegative. The specimen was PBMCs. The CDR3 loop is CASRDGTSGRGEQYF. The CDR3 bases are TGTGCCAGCAGGGACGGGACTAGCGGGAGAGGCGAGCAGTACTTC.